The source of this TCR beta chain is a study of T cell changes during pregnancy in multiple sclerosis. The V segment lost 3 bases and the J segment 5 bases; nucleotides outside the gene matches: 13. The CDR3 totals 18 residues. Germline-derived CDR1 and CDR2 are SGDLS and YYNGEE. Some clones are missing from TCRdb's copy, which holds only in-frame ones; the method was immunoSEQ multiplex PCR. Among 50,000 or so clones listed, 80% to 90% were seen once. The chain links TRBV9 to TRBJ2-1, with TRBD2 matching over 11 bases. This TCR was recovered from a female donor with multiple sclerosis, enrolled in a pregnancy study. The input for sequencing was CD8+ T cells from peripheral blood mononuclear cells, taken in the second trimester of pregnancy. CDR3 sequence (DNA): TGTGCCAGCAGCGCTCCAATCCTTAGCGGGGGGGTAGACAATGAGCAGTTCTTC. Its protein product is CASSAPILSGGVDNEQFF. The full variable domain, its missing parts supplied by reference TRBV9 and TRBJ2-1, is DSGVTQTPKHLITATGQRVTLRCSPRSGDLSVYWYQQSLDQGLQFLIQYYNGEERAKGNILERFSAQQFPDLHSELNLSSLELGDSALYFCASSAPILSGGVDNEQFFGPGTRLTVL.